This T cell receptor beta chain was profiled in a study of STAT3 mutations in large granular lymphocyte leukemia. General study points: A small but highly pathogenic clone may have been missed. Every T-cell large granular lymphocyte leukemia patient had at least one immunodominant TCR beta clonotype.

A remark on this clone: Its antigen is as yet unknown.

About 40,773 productive templates were obtained per sample on average. Here immunoSEQ multiplex PCR was the method, and the copy in TCRdb shows in-frame clones only, minus some. Found here are about 24,000 clones, over 90% of them singletons; the top ten hold 6.5%. CDR1 and CDR2 from the germline V gene are SGHRS and YFSETQ. The V end lost 0 bases, the J end lost 2 bases, and 7 bases lay between the germline ends. This CDR3 region has 14 residues. The chain uses TRBV5-1 and TRBJ2-3; D gene uncertain. This TCR was sampled from a man between 40 and 49 years old with T-cell large granular lymphocyte leukemia. Some clones in this sample may be carry-over from other donors' samples. The specimen was peripheral blood mononuclear cells. The CDR3 DNA sequence: TGCGCCAGCAGCTTGGAGGGATTCACAGATACGCAGTATTTT. Amino acids: CASSLEGFTDTQYF. Drawing the rest from reference TRBV5-1 and TRBJ2-3, the complete variable domain is KAGVTQTPRYLIKTRGQQVTLSCSPISGHRSVSWYQQTPGQGLQFLFEYFSETQRNKGNFPGRFSGRQFSNSRSEMNVSTLELGDSALYLCASSLEGFTDTQYFGPGTRLTVL.